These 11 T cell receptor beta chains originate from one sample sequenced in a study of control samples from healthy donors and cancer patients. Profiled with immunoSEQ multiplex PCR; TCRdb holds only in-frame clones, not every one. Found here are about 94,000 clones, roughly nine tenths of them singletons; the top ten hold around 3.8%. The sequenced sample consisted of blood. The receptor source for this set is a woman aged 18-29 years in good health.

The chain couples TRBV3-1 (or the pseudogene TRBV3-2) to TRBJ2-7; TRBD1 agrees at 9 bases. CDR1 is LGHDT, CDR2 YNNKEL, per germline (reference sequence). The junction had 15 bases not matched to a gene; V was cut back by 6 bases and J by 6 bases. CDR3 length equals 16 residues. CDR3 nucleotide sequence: TGTGCCAGCAGGGGGGCCGGGACAGGGTTTCCCGTCGAGCAGTACTTC. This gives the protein CASRGAGTGFPVEQYF.

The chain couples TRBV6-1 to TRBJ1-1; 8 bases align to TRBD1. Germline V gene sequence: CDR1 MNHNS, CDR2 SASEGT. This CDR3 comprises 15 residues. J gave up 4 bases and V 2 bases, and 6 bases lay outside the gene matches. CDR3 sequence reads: CASSEQGAPGTEAFF. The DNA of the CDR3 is TGTGCCAGCAGTGAACAGGGGGCGCCGGGCACTGAAGCTTTCTTT.

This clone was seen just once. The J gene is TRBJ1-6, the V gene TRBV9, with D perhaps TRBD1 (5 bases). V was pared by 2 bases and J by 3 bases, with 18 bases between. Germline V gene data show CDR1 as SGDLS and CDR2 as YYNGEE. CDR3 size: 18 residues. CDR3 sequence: CASSVGGGGDFYNSPLHF. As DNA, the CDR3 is TGTGCCAGCAGCGTCGGAGGTGGGGGAGACTTCTATAATTCACCCCTCCACTTT.

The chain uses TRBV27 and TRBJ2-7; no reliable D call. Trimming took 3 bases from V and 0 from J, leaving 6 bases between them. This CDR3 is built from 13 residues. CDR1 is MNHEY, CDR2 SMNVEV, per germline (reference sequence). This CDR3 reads CASSFADSYEQYF. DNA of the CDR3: TGTGCCAGCAGTTTTGCAGACTCCTACGAGCAGTACTTC.

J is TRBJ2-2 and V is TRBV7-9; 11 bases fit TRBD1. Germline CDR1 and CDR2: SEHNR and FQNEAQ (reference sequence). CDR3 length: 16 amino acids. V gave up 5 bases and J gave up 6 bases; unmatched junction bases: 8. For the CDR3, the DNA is TGTGCCAGCAGCGTTAGACCGGGACAGGGGGCCGGGGAGCTGTTTTTT. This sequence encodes CASSVRPGQGAGELFF.

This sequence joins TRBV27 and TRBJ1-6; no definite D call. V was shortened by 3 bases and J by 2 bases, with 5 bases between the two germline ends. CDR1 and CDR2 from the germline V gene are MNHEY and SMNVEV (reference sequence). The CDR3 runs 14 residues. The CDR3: CASSLGTYNSPLHF. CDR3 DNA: TGTGCCAGCAGTTTGGGGACCTATAATTCACCCCTCCACTTT.

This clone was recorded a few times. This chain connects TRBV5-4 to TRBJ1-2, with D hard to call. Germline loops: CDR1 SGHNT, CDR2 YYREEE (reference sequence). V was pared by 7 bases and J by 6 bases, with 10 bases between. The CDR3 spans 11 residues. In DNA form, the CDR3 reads TGTGCCAGCCATCGCTGGGATGGCTACACCTTC. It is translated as CASHRWDGYTF.

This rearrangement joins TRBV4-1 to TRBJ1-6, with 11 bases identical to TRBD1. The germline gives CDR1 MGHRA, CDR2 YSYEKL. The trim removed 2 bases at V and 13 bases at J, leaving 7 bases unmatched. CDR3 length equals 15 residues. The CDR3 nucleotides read TGCGCCAGCAGCCAATCGGACAGGGGGCGCATCCCCCTCCACTTT. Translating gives CASSQSDRGRIPLHF.

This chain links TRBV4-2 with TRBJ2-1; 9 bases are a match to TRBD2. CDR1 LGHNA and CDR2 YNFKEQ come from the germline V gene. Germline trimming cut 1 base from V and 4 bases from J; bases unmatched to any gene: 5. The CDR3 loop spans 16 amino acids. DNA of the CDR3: TGTGCCAGCAGCCAAGCTAGCGGGGATGGTTACAATGAGCAGTTCTTC. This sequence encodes CASSQASGDGYNEQFF.

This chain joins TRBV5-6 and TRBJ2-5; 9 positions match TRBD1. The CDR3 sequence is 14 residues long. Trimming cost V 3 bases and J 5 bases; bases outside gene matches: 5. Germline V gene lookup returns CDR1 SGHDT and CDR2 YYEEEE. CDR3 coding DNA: TGTGCCAGCAGCTCCGGGACAGGGCATGAGACCCAGTACTTC. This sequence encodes CASSSGTGHETQYF.

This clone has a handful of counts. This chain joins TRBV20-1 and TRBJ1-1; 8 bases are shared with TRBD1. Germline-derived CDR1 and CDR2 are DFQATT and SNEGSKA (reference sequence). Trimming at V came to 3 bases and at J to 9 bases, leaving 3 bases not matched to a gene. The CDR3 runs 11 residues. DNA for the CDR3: TGCAGTGCTAGGGACAGGGAGAAAGCTTTCTTT. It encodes CSARDREKAFF.